The 10 T cell receptor beta chains listed next were all sequenced from one sample in a study of cytomegalovirus exposure and HLA in healthy donors. A multiplex PCR was run with 60 Vbeta primers and 13 Jbeta primers. Data came from immunoSEQ multiplex PCR; TCRdb stores just in-frame clones and leaves some out. The sample lists about 150,000 clones, 79% occurring once. Sequenced: PBMCs. Every receptor here comes from a human donor in good health.

This chain connects TRBV7-2 to TRBJ2-7; D call uncertain. Germline V gives CDR1 SGHTA, CDR2 FQGNSA. Trimming shortened V by 5 bases and J by 12 bases, and 17 bases separated the two germline ends. CDR3 size: 12 residues. In DNA, the CDR3 is TGTGCCAGCAGCCGTCGTTCCGACAACTGGTACTTC. Its translation is CASSRRSDNWYF.

The J gene is TRBJ2-2, the V gene TRBV6-4; D is undetermined. The germline gives CDR1 MRHNA, CDR2 SNTAGT. The V end lost 8 bases, the J end lost 3 bases, and 10 bases lay between the germline ends. The CDR3 runs 13 residues. CDR3 residues: CASSVADTGELFF. CDR3 nucleotide sequence: TGTGCCAGCTCTGTAGCCGACACCGGGGAGCTGTTTTTT.

The J gene is TRBJ1-1, the V gene TRBV5-1; 7 nucleotides align to TRBD1. There are 14 residues in the CDR3. From germline, CDR1 is SGHRS and CDR2 YFSETQ. J gave up 4 bases and V 2 bases, and 5 bases lay outside the gene matches. The DNA of the CDR3 is TGCGCCAGCAGCTTCGACCAGGGGGTCACTGAAGCTTTCTTT. Its protein is CASSFDQGVTEAFF.

A few counts support this clone. The rearrangement uses TRBV19 and TRBJ1-1; D unresolved. This CDR3 is built from 15 residues. Trimming removed 2 bases at V and 6 bases at J, with 16 bases between. Germline loops: CDR1 LNHDA, CDR2 SQIVND (reference sequence). The CDR3: CASSIYGHATSEAFF. The CDR3, as DNA: TGTGCCAGTAGTATATACGGTCACGCAACCTCTGAAGCTTTCTTT. Drawing the rest from reference TRBV19 and TRBJ1-1, the complete variable domain is DGGITQSPKYLFRKEGQNVTLSCEQNLNHDAMYWYRQDPGQGLRLIYYSQIVNDFQKGDIAEGYSVSREKKESFPLTVTSAQKNPTAFYLCASSIYGHATSEAFFGQGTRLTVV.

As for this clone: Other DNA sequences in this specimen translate into the identical CDR3. The rearrangement uses TRBV5-1 and TRBJ2-3, with a possible D match to TRBD2 (6 bases). The CDR3 contains 15 residues. V lost 0 bases to trimming and J lost 1 base, with 9 bases between them. The germline CDR1 and CDR2 sequences are SGHRS and YFSETQ. CDR3 sequence: CASSLGGVGTDTQYF. The DNA for the CDR3 is TGCGCCAGCAGCTTGGGGGGGGTTGGCACAGATACGCAGTATTTT.

The chain joins TRBV6-5 to TRBJ1-4; D is possibly TRBD1 (6 bases). V lost 6 bases to trimming and J lost 7 bases, with 18 bases between them. There are 15 residues in the CDR3. Germline-derived CDR1 and CDR2 are MNHEY and SVGAGI. Here the CDR3 reads CASRGAQGSSEKLFF. For the CDR3, the DNA is TGTGCCAGCAGGGGGGCCCAGGGGTCGAGTGAAAAACTGTTTTTT.

This clone was counted a single time. V usage is TRBV10-3 and J usage is TRBJ2-7; a weak D match, TRBD2 (5 bases). The CDR3 extends over 13 amino acids. CDR1 ENHRY and CDR2 SYGVKD come from the germline V gene. V was trimmed by 7 bases and J by 0 bases, leaving 10 bases between them. CDR3 nucleotide sequence: TGTGCCATCAAGGAGGACGCCTCCTACGAGCAGTACTTC. This codes for CAIKEDASYEQYF.

To note about this clone: Sequence at one end of the junction differs from germline and may be a read error. V usage is TRBV6-6 and J usage is TRBJ1-6; TRBD1 might be the D (5 bases). This CDR3 is built from 16 residues. The germline gives CDR1 MNHNY, CDR2 SVGAGI (reference sequence). The CDR3 protein is CASSRGGDSYNSSLHF. The CDR3 bases are TGTGCCAGCAGTAGGGGAGGGGATTCCTATAATTCATCCCTCCACTTT.

The V call is TRBV19, the J call TRBJ2-1; 10 bases are a match to TRBD2. The CDR3 covers 16 residues. CDR1 and CDR2 (germline): LNHDA, SQIVND (reference sequence). J was trimmed by 5 bases and V by 6 bases; bases with no gene match: 10. CDR3 amino acids: CASRLLGLADDNEQFF. In DNA form, the CDR3 reads TGTGCCAGTAGGCTGCTCGGACTAGCGGACGACAATGAGCAGTTCTTC. The whole variable domain, remainder taken from reference TRBV19 and TRBJ2-1, is DGGITQSPKYLFRKEGQNVTLSCEQNLNHDAMYWYRQDPGQGLRLIYYSQIVNDFQKGDIAEGYSVSREKKESFPLTVTSAQKNPTAFYLCASRLLGLADDNEQFFGPGTRLTVL.

This clone was seen only a few times. CDR3 sequence (DNA): TGTGCCAGCAGTGAAGTGGGCGGCTACACCTTC. This sequence encodes CASSEVGGYTF. The V and J genes are TRBV2 and TRBJ1-2; no clear D gene. V lost 1 base, J lost 8 bases, and 5 bases lay in between. CDR3 length: 11 amino acids. The germline V gene encodes CDR1 SNHLY and CDR2 FYNNEI.